This T cell receptor (beta chain) was captured by sequencing in a study of T-cell memory formation after mild COVID-19. The table lists this clonotype with a few counts. The CDR3 extends over 14 amino acids. The germline gives CDR1 SGHRS, CDR2 YFSETQ. Trimming shortened V by 4 bases and J by 2 bases, and 12 bases separated the two germline ends. TCRdb reprocessed the 5' RACE reads via MiXCR and lists one record per CDR3 protein. The sample lists about 450,000 distinct CDR3 sequences; 20% to 25% were seen once. This rearrangement joins TRBV5-1 to TRBJ1-1; D possibly corresponds to TRBD1 (5 bases). This sequence was found in an adult woman who had mild COVID-19 (a few samples of this study predate the infection). Cell type and time point are not known. Specimen: PBMCs or a T cell subset sorted from them (not recorded which). The CDR3 sequence is CASSRQTSNTEAFF. The CDR3 DNA is TGCGCCAGCAGCCGACAGACCTCTAACACTGAAGCTTTCTTT.